This TCR beta chain emerged from a study of immune characterization of retroperitoneal liposarcoma. By frequency in the sample, this clonotype is medium-sized (0.01 to 0.1%). TCRdb analysed the PCR reads with MiXCR anew, one entry per CDR3 protein. The sample gives approximately 11,000 distinct CDR3 sequences, around a third of which show up once; about 9.4% is in the top ten. The receptor was derived from a female donor with retroperitoneal liposarcoma. What was sequenced was tumor tissue.

CDR3 protein: CASSLEGSEQYF. CDR3 coding DNA: TGTGCCAGCAGCTTAGAAGGAAGCGAGCAGTACTTC. The chain has TRBV7-2 and TRBJ2-5; D gene uncertain. The end of the DNA fits TRBJ2-7 better, so the J call may be wrong. Germline V lookup: CDR1 SGHTA, CDR2 FQGNSA. The CDR3 covers 12 residues.